Following are 4 T cell receptor beta chains from one sample sequenced in a study of cytomegalovirus exposure and HLA in healthy donors. A multiplex PCR was run with 60 Vbeta primers and 13 Jbeta primers. Sequenced by immunoSEQ multiplex PCR; TCRdb stores in-frame clones only, minus some. The sample consists of under 200,000 clones, roughly 80% of them appearing once. The specimen was PBMCs. These receptors were obtained from a man in his sixties in good health and CMV-seronegative.

This clone was counted only a few times. The chain has TRBV27 and TRBJ2-7; possibly TRBD2 for D (7 bases). This CDR3 contains 11 residues. The V gene's germline CDR1 is MNHEY and CDR2 SMNVEV (reference sequence). The V gene lost 8 bases and the J gene lost 5 bases, with 10 bases spanning the gap. CDR3 bases: TGTGCCAGCGGGGGGGCCCACGAGCAGTACTTC. This encodes CASGGAHEQYF.

This chain joins TRBV5-4 and TRBJ1-6; 7 bases align to TRBD1. V trimming: 0 bases; J trimming: 9 bases; junction bases outside the gene matches: 3. The CDR3 runs to 14 residues. CDR1 SGHNT and CDR2 YYREEE come from the germline V gene (reference sequence). In nucleotides, the CDR3 is TGTGCCAGCAGCTTGGAGACAGGGACTTCACCCCTCCACTTT. This encodes CASSLETGTSPLHF.

V usage is TRBV21-1 and J usage is TRBJ2-2; whether TRBD1, the table's D call, matches the DNA was not checked. TRBV21-1 is annotated as a pseudogene. The CDR3 has 17 amino acids. CDR3 loop: CASSLSRDRANTGELFF. As DNA, the CDR3 is TGTGCCAGCAGTTTGTCCCGGGACAGAGCGAACACCGGGGAGCTGTTTTTT.

This chain's CDR3 is CAWTQGSGNTIYF. Written as DNA, the CDR3 is TGTGCCTGGACCCAGGGGTCTGGAAACACCATATATTTT. This chain links TRBV30 with TRBJ1-3; D might be TRBD1 (6 bases). The CDR3 covers 13 residues. Germline V gene data show CDR1 as GTSNPN and CDR2 as SVGIG (reference sequence). The V and J ends lost 4 bases and 1 base respectively, with 8 bases between them. The entire variable domain, with the rest obtained from reference TRBV30 and TRBJ1-3, is as follows: SQTIHQWPATLVQPVGSPLSLECTVEGTSNPNLYWYRQAAGRGLQLLFYSVGIGQISSEVPQNLSASRPQDRQFILSSKKLLLSDSGFYLCAWTQGSGNTIYFGEGSWLTVV.